This TCR beta chain stems from a study of response to subunit inactivated influenza vaccine. Via MiXCR, TCRdb re-called the RT-PCR reads, giving one row per CDR3 protein. This sample has approximately 680,000 distinct CDR3 sequences, with approximately 14% found just once. Study results and caveats: Few new T cells, the authors suggested, are recruited by each seasonal influenza vaccination.

V gave up 6 bases and J gave up 0 bases; unmatched junction bases: 6. CDR3 length equals 15 residues. Germline loops: CDR1 DFQATT, CDR2 SNEGSKA (reference sequence). About this clonotype: Antigen specificity is unknown.

The sample in question was PBMCs from blood, obtained roughly 12 days after vaccination. This rearrangement joins TRBV20-1 to TRBJ2-4, with 9 bases identical to TRBD2. The receptor was derived from a man aged 45-60 years who received an inactivated influenza vaccine. This chain's CDR3 is CSAAGGSLAKNIQYF. CDR3 DNA: TGCAGTGCGGCGGGGGGGTCTTTAGCCAAAAACATTCAGTACTTC.